This T cell receptor (beta chain) was identified during a study of blood T cell repertoires in COVID-19. Study details: The United States, Italy and Spain provided the acute and convalescent COVID-19 samples. PBMCs, B-cell-depleted T cells, or T cells provided the cDNA or gDNA that made up the material.

This clone has only a few counts. Original methodology: Reference gene primers were amplified, and this amplification served to estimate nucleated cell counts. Measured with immunoSEQ multiplex PCR; TCRdb has only the in-frame clones, and not every one. From that table come the V and J calls and clone size; the DNA was used to work out D and trimming. The data contain around 100,000 clones, more than 75% of them singletons. Sequencing used peripheral blood. This receptor was taken from a man between 35 and 55 years old with acute or convalescent COVID-19.

The CDR3 region is CASRQLAGDYEQYF. The DNA of the CDR3 is TGTGCCAGCAGACAACTAGCGGGGGATTACGAGCAGTACTTC. This rearrangement joins TRBV6-5 to TRBJ2-7; 11 bases map to TRBD2. The CDR3 loop spans 14 amino acids. V was pared by 6 bases and J by 4 bases, with 5 bases of the junction left unmatched. Per germline, CDR1 MNHEY and CDR2 SVGAGI.